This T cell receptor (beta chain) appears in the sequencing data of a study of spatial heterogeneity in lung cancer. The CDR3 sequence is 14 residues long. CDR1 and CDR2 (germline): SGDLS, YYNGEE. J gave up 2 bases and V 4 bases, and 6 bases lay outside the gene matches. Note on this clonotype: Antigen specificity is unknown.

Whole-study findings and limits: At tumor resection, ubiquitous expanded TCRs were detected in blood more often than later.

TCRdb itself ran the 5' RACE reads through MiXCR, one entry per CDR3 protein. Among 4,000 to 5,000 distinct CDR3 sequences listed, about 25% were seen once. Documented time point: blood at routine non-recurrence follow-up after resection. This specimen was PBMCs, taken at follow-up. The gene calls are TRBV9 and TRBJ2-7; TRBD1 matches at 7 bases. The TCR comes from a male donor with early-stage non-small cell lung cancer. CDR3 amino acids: CASSIRDRPYEQYF. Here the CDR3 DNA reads TGTGCCAGCAGCATCCGGGACAGACCCTACGAGCAGTACTTC. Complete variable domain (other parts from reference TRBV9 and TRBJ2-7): DSGVTQTPKHLITATGQRVTLRCSPRSGDLSVYWYQQSLDQGLQFLIQYYNGEERAKGNILERFSAQQFPDLHSELNLSSLELGDSALYFCASSIRDRPYEQYFGPGTRLTVT.